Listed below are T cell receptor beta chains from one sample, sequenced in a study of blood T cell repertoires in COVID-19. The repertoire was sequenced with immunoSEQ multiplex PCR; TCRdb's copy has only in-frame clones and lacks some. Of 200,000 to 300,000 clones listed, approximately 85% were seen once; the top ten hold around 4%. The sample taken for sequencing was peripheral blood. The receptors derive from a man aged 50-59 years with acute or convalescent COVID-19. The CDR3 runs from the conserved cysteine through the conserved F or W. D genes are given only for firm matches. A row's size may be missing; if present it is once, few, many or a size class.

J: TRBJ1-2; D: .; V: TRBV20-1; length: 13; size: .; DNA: TGCAGTGCTAGTGCCCACGAGGTCTATGGCTACACCTTC; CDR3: CSASAHEVYGYTF
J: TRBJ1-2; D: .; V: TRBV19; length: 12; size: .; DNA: TGTGCCAGTAGTATAACTGACTATGGCTACACCTTC; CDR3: CASSITDYGYTF
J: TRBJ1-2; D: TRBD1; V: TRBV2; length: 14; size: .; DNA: TGTGCCAGCAGTCGTGGGACAGGGATGGGGGGCTACACCTTC; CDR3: CASSRGTGMGGYTF
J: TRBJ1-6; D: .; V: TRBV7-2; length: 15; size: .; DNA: TGTGCCAGCAGCTTAACGGGACAAAATAATTCACCCCTCCACTTT; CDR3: CASSLTGQNNSPLHF
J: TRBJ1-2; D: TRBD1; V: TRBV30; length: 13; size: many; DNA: TGTGCCTGGAGGGGGGACAGGGCCTATGGCTACACCTTC; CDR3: CAWRGDRAYGYTF
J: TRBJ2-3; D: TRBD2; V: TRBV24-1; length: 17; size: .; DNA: TGTGCCACCAGTGATTTTCTGGCTAGCGGACTCACAGATACGCAGTATTTT; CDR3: CATSDFLASGLTDTQYF
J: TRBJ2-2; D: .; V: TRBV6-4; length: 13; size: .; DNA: TGTGCCAGCAGTGAGGAGACCGGCGGGGAGCTGTTTTTT; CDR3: CASSEETGGELFF
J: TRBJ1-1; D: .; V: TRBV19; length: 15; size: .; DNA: TGTGCCAGTAGTATAGCGGCCTCAGGGAACACTGAAGCTTTCTTT; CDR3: CASSIAASGNTEAFF
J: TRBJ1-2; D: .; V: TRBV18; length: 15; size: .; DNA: TGTGCCAGCTCACCAGGTTTTTCAGGGAACTATGGCTACACCTTC; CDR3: CASSPGFSGNYGYTF
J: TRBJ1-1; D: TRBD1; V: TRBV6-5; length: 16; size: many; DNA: TGTGCCAGCAGTTACGCATCCAGGACAGGGAACACTGAAGCTTTCTTT; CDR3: CASSYASRTGNTEAFF
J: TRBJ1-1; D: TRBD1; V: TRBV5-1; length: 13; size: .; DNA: TGCGCCAGCAGCTTGGGACAGGGTTCTGAAGCTTTCTTT; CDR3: CASSLGQGSEAFF
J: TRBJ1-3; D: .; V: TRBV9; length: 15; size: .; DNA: TGTGCCAGCAGCCTTTCATCGGGATCTGGAAACACCATATATTTT; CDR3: CASSLSSGSGNTIYF
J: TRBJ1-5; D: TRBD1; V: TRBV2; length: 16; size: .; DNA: TGTGCCAGCAGTGGACAGGGGGCCTATAGCAATCAGCCCCAGCATTTT; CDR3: CASSGQGAYSNQPQHF
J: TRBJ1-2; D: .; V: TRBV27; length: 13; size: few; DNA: TGTGCCAGCAGTTTAATCCAGGGCCGGGGCTACACCTTC; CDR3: CASSLIQGRGYTF
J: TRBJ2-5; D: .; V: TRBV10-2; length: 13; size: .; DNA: TGCGCCAGCAACCTCTCAGGGCGTGGGACCCAGTACTTC; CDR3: CASNLSGRGTQYF
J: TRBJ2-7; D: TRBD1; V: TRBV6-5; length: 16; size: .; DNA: TGTGCCAGCAGTTTATCCGGGACAGGGCTAACCTACGAGCAGTACTTC; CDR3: CASSLSGTGLTYEQYF
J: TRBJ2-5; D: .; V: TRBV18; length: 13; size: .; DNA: TGTGCCAGCTCACCTGGAGGGGCGGAGACCCAGTACTTC; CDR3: CASSPGGAETQYF
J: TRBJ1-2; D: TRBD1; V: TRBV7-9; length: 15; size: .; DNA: TGTGCCAGCAGCTTATTAACAGGGGGTTCCGGTGGCTACACCTTC; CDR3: CASSLLTGGSGGYTF
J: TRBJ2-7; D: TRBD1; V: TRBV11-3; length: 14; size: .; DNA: TGTGCCAGCAGCGTCCGGGACAGCTCCTACGAGCAGTACTTC; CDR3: CASSVRDSSYEQYF
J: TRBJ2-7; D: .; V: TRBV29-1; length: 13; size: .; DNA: TGCAGCGTTGTGTGGCGGCAGGGTTACGAGCAGTACTTC; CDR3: CSVVWRQGYEQYF
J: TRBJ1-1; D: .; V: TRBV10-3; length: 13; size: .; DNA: TGTGCCATCAGTGAGTCCCGGGACACTGAAGCTTTCTTT; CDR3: CAISESRDTEAFF
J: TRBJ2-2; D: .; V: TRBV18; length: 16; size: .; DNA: TGTGCCAGCTCACCCCGGGAGCCAGTGAACACCGGGGAGCTGTTTTTT; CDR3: CASSPREPVNTGELFF
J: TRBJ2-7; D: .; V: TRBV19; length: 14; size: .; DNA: TGTGCCAGTAGACCGGCAAAGGGGCCCTACGAGCAGTACTTC; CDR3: CASRPAKGPYEQYF
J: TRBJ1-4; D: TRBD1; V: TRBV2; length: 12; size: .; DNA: TGTGCCAGCTGTACAGGGGATGAAAAACTGTTTTTT; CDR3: CASCTGDEKLFF
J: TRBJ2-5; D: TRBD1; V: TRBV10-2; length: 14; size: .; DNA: TGCGCCAGCAGTTCCCAGGGGGTCCAAGAGACCCAGTACTTC; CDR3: CASSSQGVQETQYF
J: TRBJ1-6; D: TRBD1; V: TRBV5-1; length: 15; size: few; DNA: TGCGCCAGCAGCTTGGATACAGGGGCGAATTCACCCCTCCACTTT; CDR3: CASSLDTGANSPLHF